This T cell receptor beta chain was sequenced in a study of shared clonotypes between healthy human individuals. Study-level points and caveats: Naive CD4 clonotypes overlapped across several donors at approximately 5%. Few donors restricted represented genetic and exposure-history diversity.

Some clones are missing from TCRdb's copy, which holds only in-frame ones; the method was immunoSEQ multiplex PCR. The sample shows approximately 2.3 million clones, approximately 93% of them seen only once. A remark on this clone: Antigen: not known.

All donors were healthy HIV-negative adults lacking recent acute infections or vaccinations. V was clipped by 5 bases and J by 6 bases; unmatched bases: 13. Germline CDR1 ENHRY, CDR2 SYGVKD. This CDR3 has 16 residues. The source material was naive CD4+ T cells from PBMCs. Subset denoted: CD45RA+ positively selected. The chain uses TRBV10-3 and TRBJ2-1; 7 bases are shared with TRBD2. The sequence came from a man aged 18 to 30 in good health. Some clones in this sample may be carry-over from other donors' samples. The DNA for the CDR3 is TGTGCCATCAGTCCCTCTAGCGGCAGTCGGTTCAATGAGCAGTTCTTC. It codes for CAISPSSGSRFNEQFF.